The clone carrying this T cell receptor (beta chain) was detected a few times. No antigen is known for it. Addition of a universal primer site occurred through template switching, and cDNA carried unique molecular identifiers. MiXCR, applied by TCRdb to the 5' RACE reads, yields one record per CDR3 protein. The sample has under 900,000 distinct CDR3 sequences; roughly 20% are singletons. The data stem from a study of identical twins. General study findings and limits: Alpha sequences that were out-of-frame and twin-shared showed an excess of low generation probability.

The same data also went into a second study, on T cells expressing NK-cell markers. This second report adds: The share of CD8+ T cells held by dominant NKG2C+ clonotypes was about 1.0-7.5% in more than 5 donors.

Sequenced input: PBMCs. The clonotype originates from a woman between 18 and 30 years old in good health.

Written as DNA, the CDR3 is TGTGCCAGCAGCTTAGTCATAGTAGGCGAGCAGTACTTC. Its protein is CASSLVIVGEQYF. The V and J genes are TRBV7-2 and TRBJ2-7; no clear D. V was clipped by 1 base and J by 6 bases, with 10 bases between them. The CDR3 is 13 residues long. Germline values: CDR1 SGHTA, CDR2 FQGNSA.